This TCR beta chain was profiled in a study of radiation and T cells in renal cell carcinoma. Study background: Nephrectomy followed 15 Gy stereotactic body radiation by 4 weeks. Study results and caveats: In blood, top tumor clones expanded by 2 weeks, shrinking by 4. Baseline intratumoral clonotype presence is unknown without pretreatment biopsies.

Assay: immunoSEQ multiplex PCR; the TCRdb copy retains only in-frame clones and omits some. The table has about 150,000 clones, roughly 89% seen once. The CDR3 covers 13 residues. Germline loops: CDR1 SGHNT, CDR2 YENEEA. V was shortened by 5 bases and J by 4 bases, with 6 bases between the two germline ends. Time point reported: blood 2 weeks post-SBRT. Treatment described: 15 Gy SBRT to primary tumor, nephrectomy 4 weeks later. After SBRT, blood was collected at 2 and 4 weeks, plus baseline. To note about this clone: Its antigen remains unknown.

The TCR was taken from a woman between 45 and 65 years old with renal cell carcinoma. The rearrangement links TRBV11-3 to TRBJ1-6; D uncertain. This specimen was blood, taken from a patient whose treatment included radiotherapy and nephrectomy. As DNA, the CDR3 is TGTGCCAGCAGCCAAGAGTATAATTCACCCCTCCACTTT. Translation gives CASSQEYNSPLHF.